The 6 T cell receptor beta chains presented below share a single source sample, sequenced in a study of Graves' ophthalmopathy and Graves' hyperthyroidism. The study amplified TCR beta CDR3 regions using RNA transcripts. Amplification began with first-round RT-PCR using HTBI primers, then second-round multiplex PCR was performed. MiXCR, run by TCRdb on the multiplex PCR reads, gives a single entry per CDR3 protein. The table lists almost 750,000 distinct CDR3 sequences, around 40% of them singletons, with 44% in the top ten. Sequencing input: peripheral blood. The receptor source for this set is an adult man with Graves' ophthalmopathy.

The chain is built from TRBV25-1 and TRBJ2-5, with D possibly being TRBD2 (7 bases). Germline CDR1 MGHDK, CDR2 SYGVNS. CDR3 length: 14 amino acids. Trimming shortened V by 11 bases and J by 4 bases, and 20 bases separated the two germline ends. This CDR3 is CAWSGGGGGETQYF. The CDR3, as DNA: TGTGCCTGGAGTGGCGGGGGCGGTGGAGAGACCCAGTACTTC.

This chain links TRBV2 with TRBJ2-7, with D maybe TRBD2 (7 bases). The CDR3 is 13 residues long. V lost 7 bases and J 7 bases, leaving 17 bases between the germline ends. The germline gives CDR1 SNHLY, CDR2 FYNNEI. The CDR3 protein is CASTTGGGSEQYF. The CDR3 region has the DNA TGTGCCAGCACCACTGGCGGGGGCAGTGAGCAGTACTTC.

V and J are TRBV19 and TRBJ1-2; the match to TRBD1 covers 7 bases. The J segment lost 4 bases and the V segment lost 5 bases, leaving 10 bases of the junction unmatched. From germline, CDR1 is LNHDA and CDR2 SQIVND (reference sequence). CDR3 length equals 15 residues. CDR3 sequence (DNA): TGTGCCAGTAGTTTCTTACAGGGGACCGGCTATGGCTACACCTTC. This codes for CASSFLQGTGYGYTF.

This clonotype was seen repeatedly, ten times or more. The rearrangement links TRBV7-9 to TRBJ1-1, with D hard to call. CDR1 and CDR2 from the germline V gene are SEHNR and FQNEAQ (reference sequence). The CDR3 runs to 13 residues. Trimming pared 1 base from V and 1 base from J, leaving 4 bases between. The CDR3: CASSLERNTEAFF. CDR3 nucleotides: TGTGCCAGCAGCTTAGAGAGGAACACTGAAGCTTTCTTT.

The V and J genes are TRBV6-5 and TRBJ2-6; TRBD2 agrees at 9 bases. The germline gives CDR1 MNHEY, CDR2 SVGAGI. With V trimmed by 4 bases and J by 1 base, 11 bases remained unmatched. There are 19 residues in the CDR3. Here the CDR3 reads CASSFFTVAGASGANVLTF. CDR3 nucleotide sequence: TGTGCCAGCAGTTTTTTTACGGTAGCGGGAGCGTCTGGGGCCAACGTCCTGACTTTC.

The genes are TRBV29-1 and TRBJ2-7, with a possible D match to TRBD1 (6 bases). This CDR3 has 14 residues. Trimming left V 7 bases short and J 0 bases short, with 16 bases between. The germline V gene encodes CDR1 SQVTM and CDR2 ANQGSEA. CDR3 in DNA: TGCAGCGGAGCCGGGACACTTAGCTCCTACGAGCAGTACTTC. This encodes CSGAGTLSSYEQYF.